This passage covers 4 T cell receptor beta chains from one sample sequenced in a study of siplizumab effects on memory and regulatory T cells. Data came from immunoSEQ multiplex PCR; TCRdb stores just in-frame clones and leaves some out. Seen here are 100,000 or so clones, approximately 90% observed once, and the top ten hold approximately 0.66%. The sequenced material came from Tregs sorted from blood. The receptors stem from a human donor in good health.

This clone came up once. This CDR3 is CASRVAGGREQFF. CDR3 coding DNA: TGTGCCAGCAGGGTAGCGGGAGGAAGAGAGCAGTTCTTC. The J gene is TRBJ2-1, the V gene TRBV6-5; 10 bases map to TRBD2. There are 13 residues in the CDR3. CDR1 and CDR2 (germline): MNHEY, SVGAGI. With 6 bases clipped from V and 10 bases from J, the junction kept 6 bases outside the gene matches.

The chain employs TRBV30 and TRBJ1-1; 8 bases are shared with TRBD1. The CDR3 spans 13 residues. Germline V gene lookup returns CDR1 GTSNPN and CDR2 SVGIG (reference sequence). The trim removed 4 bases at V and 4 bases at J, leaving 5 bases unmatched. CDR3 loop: CAWTQGAATEAFF. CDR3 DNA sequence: TGTGCCTGGACCCAGGGGGCGGCCACTGAAGCTTTCTTT.

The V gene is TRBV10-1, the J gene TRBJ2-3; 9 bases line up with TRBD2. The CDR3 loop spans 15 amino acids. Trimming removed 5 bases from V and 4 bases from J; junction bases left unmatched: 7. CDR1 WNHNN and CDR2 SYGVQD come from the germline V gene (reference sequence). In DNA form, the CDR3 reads TGCGCCAGCAGTCGGCTAGCGGGAAACTCAGATACGCAGTATTTT. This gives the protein CASSRLAGNSDTQYF.

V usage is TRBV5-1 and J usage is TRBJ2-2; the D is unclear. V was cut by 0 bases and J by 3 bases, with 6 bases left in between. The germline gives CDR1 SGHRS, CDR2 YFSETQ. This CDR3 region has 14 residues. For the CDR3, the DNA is TGCGCCAGCAGCTTGGACAGAGACACCGGGGAGCTGTTTTTT. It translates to CASSLDRDTGELFF.